This TCR beta chain was sequenced for a study of vaccination effects on CD4 cells after COVID-19. ViraFEST expansion of antigen-specific CD4+ T cells with viral peptide pools preceded sequencing. Culture lasted roughly 9 days before CD4+ T cell isolation. Two-dose vaccination with either BNT162b2 or mRNA-1273 was given to the participants. This clone was detected only a few times. Its specificity is unknown. Generated by immunoSEQ multiplex PCR, the TCRdb table keeps only in-frame clones and is missing some. The sample shows about 22,000 clones, roughly 72% of them seen only once. The germline CDR1 and CDR2 sequences are ENHRY and SYGVKD. The CDR3 totals 15 residues. The V end was cut by 0 bases, the J end by 4 bases, with 12 bases between.

The sequence derives from a human donor who received a COVID-19 vaccine. This sample comprised CD4+ T cells from PBMCs cultured with HCoV-NL63 spike peptides, obtained after COVID-19 vaccination. The chain recombines TRBV10-3 with TRBJ1-2; D is ambiguous. The CDR3 sequence: CAISESETVTYGYTF. CDR3 nucleotide sequence: TGTGCCATCAGTGAGTCCGAGACCGTTACCTATGGCTACACCTTC.